This T cell receptor (beta chain) was obtained from a study of cytomegalovirus exposure and HLA in healthy donors. Many counts were recorded for this clone. As yet, its antigen is unknown. Germline V gene lookup returns CDR1 SGHKS and CDR2 YYEKEE (reference sequence). Between the trimmed V and J ends, which lost 3 bases and 1 base, there was a span of 11 bases. The CDR3 is 14 amino acids. The PCR employed 60 Vbeta primers together with 13 Jbeta primers. This table comes from immunoSEQ multiplex PCR, and its TCRdb copy is limited to in-frame clones, with some not included. The sample gives about 140,000 clones, 79% of which show up once; more than 0.95% is in the top ten. Study-level points and caveats: The records held CMV serostatus as the only immune exposure information. Researchers reported in a later analysis that common viral pathogens appeared linked to several top clusters. In a later analysis, compared with equally common non-associated chains, HLA-associated beta chains were more expanded. The likely origin of a cluster of highly shared sequence variants was a sequencing artifact.

The clonotype was recovered from a man aged 18 to 30 in good health and CMV-seronegative. This rearrangement joins TRBV5-5 to TRBJ2-7; D not resolved. Material for sequencing was PBMCs. CDR3 in DNA: TGTGCCAGCAGCTCAGTTGGCAGATCCTACGAGCAGTACTTC. Protein sequence: CASSSVGRSYEQYF.